The source of this TCR beta chain is a study of shared clonotypes between healthy human individuals. Background on the study: Per donor, CD8 memory used one plate, CD8 naive used two, CD4 memory used three and CD4 naive used three. General observations from the study: The naive CD4 repertoires of a few donors were compared, and approximately 4.5% of clonotypes were shared.

Trimming took 2 bases from V and 4 from J, leaving 8 bases between them. The CDR3 is 13 residues long. Germline V CDR1 and CDR2: MNHEY, SVGAGI. This clone has just one count. Its matching antigen is unknown. CD45RA+ naive and CD45RA-negative memory subsets were separated from CD4+ cells. Authors' methods: As immunoSEQ supplied junction-only sequences (without quality scores), filtering differed. Some clones are missing from TCRdb's copy, which holds only in-frame ones; the method was immunoSEQ multiplex PCR. V and J calls and clone size are copied from that table; D and trimming were computed from the DNA. The sample has around 2.3 million clones; under 97% are singletons.

The TCR comes from a man aged 18 to 35 in good health. The rearrangement links TRBV6-5 to TRBJ1-1; a weak D match, TRBD1 (5 bases). What was sequenced was naive CD4+ T cells sorted from blood. The sample's subset: CD45RA+ positively selected. CDR3 protein: CASSYRDSTEAFF. The CDR3 bases are TGTGCCAGCAGTTACCGGGACTCCACTGAAGCTTTCTTT.